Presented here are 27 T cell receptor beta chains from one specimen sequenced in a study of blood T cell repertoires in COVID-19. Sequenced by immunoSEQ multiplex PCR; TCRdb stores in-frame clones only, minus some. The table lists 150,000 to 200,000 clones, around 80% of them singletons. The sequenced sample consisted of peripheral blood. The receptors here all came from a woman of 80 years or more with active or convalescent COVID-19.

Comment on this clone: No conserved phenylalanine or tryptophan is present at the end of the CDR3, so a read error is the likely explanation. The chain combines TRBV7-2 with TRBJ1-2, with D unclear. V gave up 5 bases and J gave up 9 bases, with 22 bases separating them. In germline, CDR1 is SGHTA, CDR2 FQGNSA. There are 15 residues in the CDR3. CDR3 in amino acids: CASSPRTGIPESYTS. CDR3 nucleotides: TGTGCCAGCAGCCCGCGGACTGGGATCCCGGAGAGCTACACCTCC.

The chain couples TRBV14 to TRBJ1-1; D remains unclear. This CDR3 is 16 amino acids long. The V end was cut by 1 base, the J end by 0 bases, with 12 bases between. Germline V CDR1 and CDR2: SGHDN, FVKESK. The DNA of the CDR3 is TGTGCCAGCAGCCAAGTCCCTCTGTACATGAACACTGAAGCTTTCTTT. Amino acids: CASSQVPLYMNTEAFF.

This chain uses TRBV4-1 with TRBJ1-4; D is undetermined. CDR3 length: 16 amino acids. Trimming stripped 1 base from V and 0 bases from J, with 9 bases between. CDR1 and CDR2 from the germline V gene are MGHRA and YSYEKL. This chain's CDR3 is CASSQASVATNEKLFF. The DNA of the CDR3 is TGCGCCAGCAGCCAAGCCTCTGTAGCAACTAATGAAAAACTGTTTTTT.

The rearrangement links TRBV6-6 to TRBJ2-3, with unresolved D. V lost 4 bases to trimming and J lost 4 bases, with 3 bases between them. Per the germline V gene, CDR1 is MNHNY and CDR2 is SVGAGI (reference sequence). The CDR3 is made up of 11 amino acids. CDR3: CASSSSDTQYF. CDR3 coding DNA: TGTGCCAGCAGTTCCTCAGATACGCAGTATTTT.

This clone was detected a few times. For the CDR3, the DNA is TGTGCCAGCACTGGGCTGAACACTGAAGCTTTCTTT. Translation: CASTGLNTEAFF. V gene TRBV9 combines with J gene TRBJ1-1; D ambiguous. Germline CDR1 and CDR2: SGDLS and YYNGEE. The CDR3 sequence is 12 residues long. With 6 bases removed from V and 0 bases from J, the gap between germline ends came to 6 bases.

CDR3 in DNA: TGCGCCAGCAGCCAATACGGACAGGGAGAGATTGGCTACACCTTC. Translating gives CASSQYGQGEIGYTF. The chain couples TRBV4-1 to TRBJ1-2; the match to TRBD1 covers 8 bases. Trimming at V came to 2 bases and at J to 7 bases, leaving 9 bases not matched to a gene. CDR3 length equals 15 residues. CDR1 is MGHRA, CDR2 YSYEKL, per germline.

DNA of the CDR3: TGTGCCAGCAGCCGTTTAACGGGGGGCACAGATACGCAGTATTTT. Protein sequence: CASSRLTGGTDTQYF. The chain carries TRBV7-2 and TRBJ2-3; D perhaps matches TRBD2 (6 bases). The CDR3 contains 15 residues. V was trimmed by 5 bases and J by 1 base, leaving 13 bases between them. CDR1 is SGHTA and CDR2 is FQGNSA in the germline V gene.

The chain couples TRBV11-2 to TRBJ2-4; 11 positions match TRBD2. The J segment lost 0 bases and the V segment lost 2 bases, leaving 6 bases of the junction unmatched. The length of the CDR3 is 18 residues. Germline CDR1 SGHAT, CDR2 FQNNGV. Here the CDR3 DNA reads TGTGCCAGCAGCTTACTAGCGGGGGGCCCCCTAGCCAAAAACATTCAGTACTTC. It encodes CASSLLAGGPLAKNIQYF.

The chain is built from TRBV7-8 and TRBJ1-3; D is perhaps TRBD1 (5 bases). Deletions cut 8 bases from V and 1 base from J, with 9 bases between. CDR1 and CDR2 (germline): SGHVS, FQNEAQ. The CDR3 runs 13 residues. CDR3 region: CASARASGNTIYF. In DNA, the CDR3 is TGTGCCAGCGCCAGGGCATCTGGAAACACCATATATTTT. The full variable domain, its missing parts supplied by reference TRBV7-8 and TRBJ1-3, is GAGVSQSPRYKVAKRGQDVALRCDPISGHVSLFWYQQALGQGPEFLTYFQNEAQLDKSGLPSDRFFAERPEGSVSTLKIQRTQQEDSAVYLCASARASGNTIYFGEGSWLTVV.

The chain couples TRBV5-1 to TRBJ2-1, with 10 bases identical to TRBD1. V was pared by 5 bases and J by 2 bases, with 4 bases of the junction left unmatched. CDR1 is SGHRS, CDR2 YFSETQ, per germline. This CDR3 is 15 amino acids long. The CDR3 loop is CASRQTGGPYNEQFF. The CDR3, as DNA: TGCGCCAGCAGGCAGACAGGGGGCCCCTACAATGAGCAGTTCTTC.

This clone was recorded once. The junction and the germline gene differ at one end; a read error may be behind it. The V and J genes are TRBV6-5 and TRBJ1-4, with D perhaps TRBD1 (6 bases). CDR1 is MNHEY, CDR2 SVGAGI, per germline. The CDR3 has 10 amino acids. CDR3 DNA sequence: TGTGCCAGCAGTAATGCCGGGACAATTTTT. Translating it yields CASSNAGTIF.

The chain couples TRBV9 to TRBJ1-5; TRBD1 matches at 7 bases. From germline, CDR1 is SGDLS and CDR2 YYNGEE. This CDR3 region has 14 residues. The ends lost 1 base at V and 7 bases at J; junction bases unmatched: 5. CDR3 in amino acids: CASSVTGAGQPQHF. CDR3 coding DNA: TGTGCCAGCAGCGTAACAGGGGCAGGGCAGCCCCAGCATTTT.

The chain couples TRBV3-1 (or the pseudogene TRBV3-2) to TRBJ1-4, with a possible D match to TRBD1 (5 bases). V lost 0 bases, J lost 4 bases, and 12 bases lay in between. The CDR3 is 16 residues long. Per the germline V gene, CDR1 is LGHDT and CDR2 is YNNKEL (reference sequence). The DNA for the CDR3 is TGTGCCAGCAGCCAAGAGGGGTCAGGGCTTAATGAAAAACTGTTTTTT. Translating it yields CASSQEGSGLNEKLFF.

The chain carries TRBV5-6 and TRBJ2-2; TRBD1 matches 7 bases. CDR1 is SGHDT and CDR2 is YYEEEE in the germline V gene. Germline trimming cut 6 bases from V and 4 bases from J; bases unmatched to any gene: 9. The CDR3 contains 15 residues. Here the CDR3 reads CASTLTGRTTGELFF. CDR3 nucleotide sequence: TGTGCCAGCACCCTGACAGGGCGGACCACCGGGGAGCTGTTTTTT.

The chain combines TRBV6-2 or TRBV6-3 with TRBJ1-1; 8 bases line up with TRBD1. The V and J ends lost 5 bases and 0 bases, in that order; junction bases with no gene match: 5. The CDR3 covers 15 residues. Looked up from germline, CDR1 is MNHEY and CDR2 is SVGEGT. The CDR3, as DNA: TGTGCCAGCAGTAGACAGGGGAGGATGAACACTGAAGCTTTCTTT. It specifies CASSRQGRMNTEAFF.

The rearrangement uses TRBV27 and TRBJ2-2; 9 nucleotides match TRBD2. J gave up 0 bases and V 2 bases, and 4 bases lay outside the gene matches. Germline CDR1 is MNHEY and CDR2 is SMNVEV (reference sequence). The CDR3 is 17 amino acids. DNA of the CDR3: TGTGCCAGCAGTTTACCGGGCGGGGGGGCGAACACCGGGGAGCTGTTTTTT. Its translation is CASSLPGGGANTGELFF.

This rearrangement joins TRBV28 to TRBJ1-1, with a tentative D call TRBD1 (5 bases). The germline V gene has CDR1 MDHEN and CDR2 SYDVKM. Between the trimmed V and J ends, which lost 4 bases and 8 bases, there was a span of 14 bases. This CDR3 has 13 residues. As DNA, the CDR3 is TGTGCCAGCAGTTCCCAAGGGGCCCGAGAAGCTTTCTTT. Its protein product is CASSSQGAREAFF.

DNA for the CDR3: TGTGCCAGCAGTTGGGGACAGGGGAAAAATTCACCCCTCCACTTT. The encoded protein is CASSWGQGKNSPLHF. This sequence joins TRBV2 and TRBJ1-6; 10 nucleotides line up with TRBD1. CDR1 is SNHLY and CDR2 is FYNNEI in the germline V gene. The V segment lost 5 bases and the J segment 7 bases; nucleotides outside the gene matches: 5. The CDR3 has 15 amino acids.

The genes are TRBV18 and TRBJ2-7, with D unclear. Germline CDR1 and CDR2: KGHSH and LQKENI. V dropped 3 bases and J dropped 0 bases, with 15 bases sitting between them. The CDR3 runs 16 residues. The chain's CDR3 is CASSPLEFSPSYEQYF. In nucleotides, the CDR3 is TGTGCCAGCTCACCCCTTGAGTTCTCGCCCTCCTACGAGCAGTACTTC. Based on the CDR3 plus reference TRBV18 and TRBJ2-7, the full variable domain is NAGVMQNPRHLVRRRGQEARLRCSPMKGHSHVYWYRQLPEEGLKFMVYLQKENIIDESGMPKERFSAEFPKEGPSILRIQQVVRGDSAAYFCASSPLEFSPSYEQYFGPGTRLTVT.

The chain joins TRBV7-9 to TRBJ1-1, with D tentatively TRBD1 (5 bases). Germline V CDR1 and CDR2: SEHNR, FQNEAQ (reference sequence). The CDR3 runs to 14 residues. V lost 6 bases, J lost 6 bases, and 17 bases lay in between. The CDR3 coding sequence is TGTGCCAGCAGATCGACGGTTTGGGGGGCTGAAGCTTTCTTT. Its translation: CASRSTVWGAEAFF.

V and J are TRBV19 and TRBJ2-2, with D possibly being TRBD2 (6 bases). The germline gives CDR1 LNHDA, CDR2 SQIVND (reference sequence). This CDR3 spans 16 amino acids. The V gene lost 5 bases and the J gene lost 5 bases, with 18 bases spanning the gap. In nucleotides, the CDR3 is TGTGCCAGTAGTCTCGGGATGGGGGGTTTGACCGGGGAGCTGTTTTTT. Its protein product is CASSLGMGGLTGELFF.

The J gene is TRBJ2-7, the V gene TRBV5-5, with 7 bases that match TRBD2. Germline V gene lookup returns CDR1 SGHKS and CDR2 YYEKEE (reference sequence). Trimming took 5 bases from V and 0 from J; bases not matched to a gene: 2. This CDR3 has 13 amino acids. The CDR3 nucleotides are TGTGCCAGCAGGCCGGGGGGCTCCTACGAGCAGTACTTC. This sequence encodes CASRPGGSYEQYF.

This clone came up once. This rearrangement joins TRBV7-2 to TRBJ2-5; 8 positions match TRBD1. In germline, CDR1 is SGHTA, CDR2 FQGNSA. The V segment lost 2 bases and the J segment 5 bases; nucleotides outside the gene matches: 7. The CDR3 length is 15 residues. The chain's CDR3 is CASSLSTGGSETQYF. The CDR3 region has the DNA TGTGCCAGCAGCTTATCTACAGGGGGATCGGAGACCCAGTACTTC. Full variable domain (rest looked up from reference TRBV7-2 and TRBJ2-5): GAGVSQSPSNKVTEKGKDVELRCDPISGHTALYWYRQSLGQGLEFLIYFQGNSAPDKSGLPSDRFSAERTGGSVSTLTIQRTQQEDSAVYLCASSLSTGGSETQYFGPGTRLLVL.

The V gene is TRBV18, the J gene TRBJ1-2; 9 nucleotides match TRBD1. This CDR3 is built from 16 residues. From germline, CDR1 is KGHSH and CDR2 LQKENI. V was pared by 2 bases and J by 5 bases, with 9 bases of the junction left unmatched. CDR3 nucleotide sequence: TGTGCCAGCTCACCAACTACAGGGGGCGTTTGGTATGGCTACACCTTC. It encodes CASSPTTGGVWYGYTF. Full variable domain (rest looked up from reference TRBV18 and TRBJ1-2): NAGVMQNPRHLVRRRGQEARLRCSPMKGHSHVYWYRQLPEEGLKFMVYLQKENIIDESGMPKERFSAEFPKEGPSILRIQQVVRGDSAAYFCASSPTTGGVWYGYTFGSGTRLTVV.

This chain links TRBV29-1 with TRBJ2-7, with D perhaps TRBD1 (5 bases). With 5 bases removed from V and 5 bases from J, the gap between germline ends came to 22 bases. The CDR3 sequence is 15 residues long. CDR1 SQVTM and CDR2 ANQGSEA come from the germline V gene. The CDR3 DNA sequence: TGCAGCGTTCAATTCAGGGAAGTTCAGGGCAACGAGCAGTACTTC. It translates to CSVQFREVQGNEQYF.

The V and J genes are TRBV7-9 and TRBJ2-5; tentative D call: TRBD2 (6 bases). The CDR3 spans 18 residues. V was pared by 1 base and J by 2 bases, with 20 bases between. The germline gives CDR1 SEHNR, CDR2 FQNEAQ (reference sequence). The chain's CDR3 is CASSLGGVSTSSQETQYF. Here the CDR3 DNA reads TGTGCCAGCAGCTTAGGGGGGGTATCAACCTCATCTCAAGAGACCCAGTACTTC.

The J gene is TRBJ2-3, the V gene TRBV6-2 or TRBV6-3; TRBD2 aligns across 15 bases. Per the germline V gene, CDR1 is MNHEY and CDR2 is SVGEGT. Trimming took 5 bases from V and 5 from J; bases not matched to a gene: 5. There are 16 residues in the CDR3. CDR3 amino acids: CASSIGLAGGKDTQYF. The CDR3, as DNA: TGTGCCAGCAGTATTGGACTAGCGGGGGGGAAAGATACGCAGTATTTT.